This T cell receptor beta chain was obtained from a study of T cells in Graves' hyperthyroidism and ophthalmopathy. The CDR3 covers 18 residues. CDR1 SEHNR and CDR2 FQNEAQ come from the germline V gene (reference sequence). J gave up 7 bases and V 3 bases, and 15 bases lay outside the gene matches. Amplification of TCR beta CDR3 regions was performed using RNA transcripts as template. With the HTBI primer set, the TCR CDR3 went through a first round of RT-PCR. TCRdb called the multiplex PCR reads again in MiXCR, with one record for every CDR3 protein. The table lists 750,000 to 900,000 distinct CDR3 sequences, 38% of them singletons. This clonotype was found a few times. Diagnoses were made from clinical symptoms, serum measures (thyroxine and TRAb), thyroid ultrasound and orbital computed tomography.

The V gene is TRBV7-9, the J gene TRBJ1-6; 7 bases align to TRBD1. This sequence originates from a man between 18 and 29 years old with Graves' hyperthyroidism. The specimen was blood. The CDR3 DNA follows: TGTGCCAGCAGCTTTGACCGGTTCGACAGGGCCACAAATTCACCCCTCCACTTT. Amino acids: CASSFDRFDRATNSPLHF.